A single sample is the source of the 28 T cell receptor beta chains below, sequenced in a study of cytomegalovirus exposure and HLA in healthy donors. A multiplex PCR was run with 60 Vbeta primers and 13 Jbeta primers. Assay: immunoSEQ multiplex PCR; the TCRdb copy retains only in-frame clones and omits some. This table holds 150,000 or so clones, around 74% found once. Material for sequencing was PBMCs. The receptors derive from a man younger than 35 in good health and CMV-seronegative.

V and J are TRBV19 and TRBJ1-1; TRBD1 agrees at 7 bases. This CDR3 comprises 14 residues. CDR1 and CDR2 from the germline V gene are LNHDA and SQIVND (reference sequence). V shed 6 bases, J shed 7 bases, and the junction held 11 bases outside the gene matches. CDR3 sequence reads: CASSKLSTGDEAFF. CDR3 DNA: TGTGCCAGTAGCAAGTTATCCACAGGGGATGAAGCTTTCTTT.

The CDR3: CASSPDRGRGDGYTF. The CDR3 region has the DNA TGTGCCAGCTCCCCGGACAGGGGGCGCGGAGATGGCTACACCTTC. This chain uses TRBV18 with TRBJ1-2; 11 positions match TRBD1. Germline assignment: CDR1 KGHSH and CDR2 LQKENI. The CDR3 spans 15 residues. The trim removed 6 bases at V and 6 bases at J, leaving 9 bases unmatched.

The V and J genes are TRBV7-3 and TRBJ2-5, with D tentatively TRBD2 (6 bases). Germline-derived CDR1 and CDR2 are SGHTA and FQGTGA. V dropped 5 bases and J dropped 8 bases, with 15 bases sitting between them. This CDR3 comprises 13 residues. The CDR3 coding sequence is TGTGCCAGCAGCCCCGGGGACTTGTCAACCCAGTACTTC. It specifies CASSPGDLSTQYF.

The chain is built from TRBV5-8 and TRBJ2-1; D ambiguous. V gave up 2 bases and J gave up 4 bases, with 10 bases separating them. This CDR3 contains 14 residues. CDR1 SGHTS and CDR2 YDEGEE come from the germline V gene. Here the CDR3 DNA reads TGTGCCAGCAGCTTACCTAGTGGGTACAATGAGCAGTTCTTC. Translation gives CASSLPSGYNEQFF.

The chain couples TRBV5-1 to TRBJ2-7; 9 positions agree with TRBD1. The CDR3 contains 14 residues. The germline gives CDR1 SGHRS, CDR2 YFSETQ. The V segment lost 3 bases and the J segment 3 bases; nucleotides outside the gene matches: 4. This CDR3 is CASSSGQGGYEQYF. The CDR3 DNA sequence: TGCGCCAGCAGCTCGGGACAGGGAGGCTACGAGCAGTACTTC.

The genes are TRBV6-1 and TRBJ2-5; no firm D call. CDR1 is MNHNS, CDR2 SASEGT, per germline. The CDR3 spans 13 residues. V was pared by 4 bases and J by 3 bases, with 9 bases between. CDR3 amino acids: CASSGRLEETQYF. CDR3 in DNA: TGTGCCAGCAGTGGTAGGCTAGAAGAGACCCAGTACTTC.

This chain connects TRBV9 to TRBJ2-3; no reliable D call. V was shortened by 2 bases and J by 4 bases, with 14 bases between the two germline ends. Germline values: CDR1 SGDLS, CDR2 YYNGEE. The CDR3 loop spans 15 amino acids. CDR3 DNA sequence: TGTGCCAGCAGCGTTGACCTAAGCGACGCAGATACGCAGTATTTT. Protein: CASSVDLSDADTQYF.

The chain joins TRBV4-1 to TRBJ2-3; possible D gene TRBD1, 6 bases. Trimming took 6 bases from V and 2 from J, leaving 12 bases between them. Looked up from germline, CDR1 is MGHRA and CDR2 is YSYEKL. The CDR3 length is 14 residues. As DNA, the CDR3 is TGCGCCAGCAGATCGACAGGACTCACAGATACGCAGTATTTT. Translated: CASRSTGLTDTQYF.

This clone was observed a few times. V is TRBV9 and J is TRBJ2-2, with 7 bases lining up with TRBD1. The V gene's germline CDR1 is SGDLS and CDR2 YYNGEE. The V gene end was trimmed by 6 bases and the J gene end by 0 bases; junction bases not matched to a gene: 8. The CDR3 extends over 16 amino acids. CDR3 protein: CASNSGTVSNTGELFF. The CDR3 DNA follows: TGTGCCAGCAACTCCGGGACAGTCTCGAACACCGGGGAGCTGTTTTTT. Drawing the rest from reference TRBV9 and TRBJ2-2, the complete variable domain is DSGVTQTPKHLITATGQRVTLRCSPRSGDLSVYWYQQSLDQGLQFLIQYYNGEERAKGNILERFSAQQFPDLHSELNLSSLELGDSALYFCASNSGTVSNTGELFFGEGSRLTVL.

The rearrangement joins TRBV14 to TRBJ2-7; TRBD2 is a possible D gene (6 bases). Germline-derived CDR1 and CDR2 are SGHDN and FVKESK. Trimming cost V 2 bases and J 2 bases, with 16 bases left between them. CDR3 length equals 16 residues. CDR3 nucleotide sequence: TGTGCCAGCAGCCAATTTCCGCGGGGCCCCACCTACGAGCAGTACTTC. This gives the protein CASSQFPRGPTYEQYF.

CDR3 region: CASSSSLASYTDTQYF. The CDR3, as DNA: TGTGCCAGCAGTTCTTCCCTAGCTTCTTACACAGATACGCAGTATTTT. The chain couples TRBV7-6 to TRBJ2-3, with D maybe TRBD2 (5 bases). The germline gives CDR1 SGHVS, CDR2 FNYEAQ. Trimming took off 6 bases at V and 2 bases at J, with 18 bases between the two ends. The CDR3 loop spans 16 amino acids.

The V and J genes are TRBV12-5 and TRBJ1-5, with 11 bases fitting TRBD1. CDR1 is LGHNT, CDR2 FRNRAP, per germline. The CDR3 runs 16 residues. V shed 5 bases, J shed 4 bases, and the junction held 7 bases outside the gene matches. CDR3 sequence: CASGAGQGARNQPQHF. The CDR3 DNA follows: TGTGCTAGTGGTGCTGGACAGGGGGCCCGGAATCAGCCCCAGCATTTT.

This sequence joins TRBV7-3 and TRBJ2-2, with D perhaps TRBD2 (5 bases). The CDR3 is 15 residues long. Germline CDR1 SGHTA, CDR2 FQGTGA. V shed 2 bases and J shed 7 bases, with 14 bases lying between them. The CDR3 region is CASSLLIRGDGELFF. The CDR3 DNA reads TGTGCCAGCAGCTTATTGATACGGGGAGACGGGGAGCTGTTTTTT. Based on the CDR3 plus reference TRBV7-3 and TRBJ2-2, the full variable domain is GAGVSQTPSNKVTEKGKYVELRCDPISGHTALYWYRQSLGQGPEFLIYFQGTGAADDSGLPNDRFFAVRPEGSVSTLKIQRTERGDSAVYLCASSLLIRGDGELFFGEGSRLTVL.

Details on this clone: A read error may produce the germline difference seen at one junction end. The chain links TRBV2 to TRBJ2-4; perhaps TRBD2 as D (6 bases). Germline CDR1 reads SNHLY; CDR2 reads FYNNEI. CDR3 size: 15 residues. CDR3 nucleotides: TGTGCCAGCAGTGAACATTCACTAGCCAAAAACCTTCAGTACTTC. Translating it yields CASSEHSLAKNLQYF.

This clone has a handful of counts. The J gene is TRBJ1-1, the V gene TRBV5-1; 7 bases match TRBD1. This CDR3 is built from 14 residues. Unmatched junction bases numbered 3, after V lost 4 bases and J lost 0 bases. Germline V gene sequence: CDR1 SGHRS, CDR2 YFSETQ. CDR3 sequence: CASSTTGLNTEAFF. Here the CDR3 DNA reads TGCGCCAGCAGCACGACAGGGTTGAACACTGAAGCTTTCTTT.

The chain has TRBV15 and TRBJ2-1; maybe TRBD1 (6 bases). With 0 bases removed from V and 3 bases from J, the gap between germline ends came to 15 bases. This CDR3 comprises 17 residues. Germline CDR1 LNHNV, CDR2 YYDKDF (reference sequence). CDR3: CATSRDVGAPGYNEQFF. CDR3 in DNA: TGTGCCACCAGCAGAGATGTGGGGGCCCCGGGCTACAATGAGCAGTTCTTC.

The chain links TRBV7-3 to TRBJ2-4, with 7 positions matching TRBD1. This CDR3 region has 15 residues. V shed 5 bases, J shed 0 bases, and the junction held 4 bases outside the gene matches. The germline V gene has CDR1 SGHTA and CDR2 FQGTGA. The CDR3 loop is CASSRTGGAKNIQYF. CDR3 bases: TGTGCCAGCAGCCGGACAGGAGGAGCCAAAAACATTCAGTACTTC.

The chain couples TRBV7-9 to TRBJ1-5, with a possible D match to TRBD1 (5 bases). The CDR3 is 15 residues long. Trimming stripped 5 bases from V and 4 bases from J, with 15 bases between. Germline values: CDR1 SEHNR, CDR2 FQNEAQ (reference sequence). CDR3 nucleotides: TGTGCCAGCAGCGCCTTAACAGGTGGAAATCAGCCCCAGCATTTT. It is translated as CASSALTGGNQPQHF.

The CDR3 sequence: CASSLGGVNTEAFF. DNA of the CDR3: TGTGCCAGCAGCTTGGGGGGGGTGAACACTGAAGCTTTCTTT. The chain is built from TRBV11-3 and TRBJ1-1, with TRBD1 as a possible D gene (5 bases). The length of the CDR3 is 14 residues. V was clipped by 3 bases and J by 0 bases, with 8 bases between them. CDR1 is SGHNT and CDR2 is YENEEA in the germline V gene. The full variable domain, completed using reference TRBV11-3 and TRBJ1-1, is EAGVVQSPRYKIIEKKQPVAFWCNPISGHNTLYWYLQNLGQGPELLIRYENEEAVDDSQLPKDRFSAERLKGVDSTLKIQPAELGDSAVYLCASSLGGVNTEAFFGQGTRLTVV.

V gene TRBV25-1 combines with J gene TRBJ1-2; D is unresolved. CDR1 is MGHDK and CDR2 is SYGVNS in the germline V gene. The CDR3 is 10 residues long. V was trimmed by 7 bases and J by 6 bases, leaving 6 bases between them. CDR3 loop: CASNQNGYTF. In DNA, the CDR3 is TGTGCCAGCAATCAGAATGGCTACACCTTC.

This clone was seen more than once but under ten times. The genes are TRBV30 and TRBJ2-2, with TRBD2 as a possible D gene (5 bases). Trimming removed 8 bases from V and 5 bases from J, with 12 bases in between. Germline V CDR1 and CDR2: GTSNPN, SVGIG (reference sequence). The CDR3 runs 12 residues. The CDR3 nucleotides read TGTGCCCGCACCCGGGATACCGGGGAGCTGTTTTTT. Its protein is CARTRDTGELFF.

This chain uses TRBV6-1 with TRBJ1-4; maybe TRBD1 (6 bases). V gave up 4 bases and J gave up 6 bases, with 15 bases separating them. The CDR3 covers 15 residues. Germline V gene lookup returns CDR1 MNHNS and CDR2 SASEGT. CDR3 DNA: TGTGCCAGCAGTGTTTCAGGGGCGCGGTATGAAAAACTGTTTTTT. This encodes CASSVSGARYEKLFF.

This chain connects TRBV4-1 to TRBJ2-3; D gene unclear. The CDR3 has 14 amino acids. The germline V and J ends were trimmed by 0 bases and 5 bases, with 9 bases remaining between them. Germline CDR1 is MGHRA and CDR2 is YSYEKL. This CDR3 reads CASSQDKPLDTQYF. CDR3 nucleotides: TGCGCCAGCAGCCAAGATAAGCCTTTAGATACGCAGTATTTT.

The CDR3 nucleotides read TGTGCCAGCAGTTTACCCAGCCAAGAGACCCAGTACTTC. It is translated as CASSLPSQETQYF. The rearrangement joins TRBV27 to TRBJ2-5; D gene unclear. Germline V CDR1 and CDR2: MNHEY, SMNVEV (reference sequence). This CDR3 comprises 13 residues. V lost 2 bases to trimming and J lost 1 base, with 5 bases between them.

This chain's CDR3 is CASSLNRQSTEAFF. The CDR3 region has the DNA TGTGCCAGCAGCTTGAACCGACAAAGCACTGAAGCTTTCTTT. The chain uses TRBV7-2 and TRBJ1-1; D remains ambiguous. The V gene's germline CDR1 is SGHTA and CDR2 FQGNSA. The CDR3 totals 14 residues. Trimming took 3 bases from V and 4 from J, leaving 12 bases between them. Full variable domain (missing parts from reference TRBV7-2 and TRBJ1-1): GAGVSQSPSNKVTEKGKDVELRCDPISGHTALYWYRQSLGQGLEFLIYFQGNSAPDKSGLPSDRFSAERTGGSVSTLTIQRTQQEDSAVYLCASSLNRQSTEAFFGQGTRLTVV.

J is TRBJ2-3 and V is TRBV5-1, with a possible D match to TRBD2 (7 bases). Trimming took 4 bases from V and 0 from J, leaving 21 bases between them. CDR1 is SGHRS and CDR2 is YFSETQ in the germline V gene. The CDR3 is made up of 18 amino acids. This CDR3 is CASSVRGVRGGSTDTQYF. The CDR3 nucleotides are TGCGCCAGCAGCGTGAGGGGCGTTAGGGGGGGGAGCACAGATACGCAGTATTTT.

The genes are TRBV6-1 and TRBJ2-7; D perhaps matches TRBD2 (5 bases). The CDR3 is 14 amino acids. V lost 6 bases and J 4 bases, leaving 16 bases between the germline ends. Germline V CDR1 and CDR2: MNHNS, SASEGT. DNA for the CDR3: TGTGCCAGCAGACATTCTCCTTGGAGGTACGAGCAGTACTTC. Its protein product is CASRHSPWRYEQYF.

As concerns this clone: This specimen includes other DNA sequences encoding the same CDR3. This chain links TRBV19 with TRBJ2-3; D might be TRBD2 (7 bases). Per germline, CDR1 LNHDA and CDR2 SQIVND (reference sequence). The ends were cut back, 1 base at V and 5 bases at J, with 13 bases in the middle. The length of the CDR3 is 15 residues. The CDR3 is CASSIVGGAGDTQYF. CDR3 DNA: TGTGCCAGTAGTATAGTTGGGGGGGCCGGAGATACGCAGTATTTT.